What follows are 26 T cell receptor beta chains derived from one specimen sequenced in a study of T-cell memory formation after mild COVID-19 (dated by TCRdb to about 2021). Library preparation was by 5' RACE. Sequencing took place on an Illumina NovaSeq 6000. TCRdb's own reprocessing of the public reads used fastp at Q25 and MiXCR and kept productive beta chains. Merged by CDR3 protein, the rows form single entries marked with the most common genes and DNA. The sample table records 190,000 or so distinct CDR3 sequences; around 21% of these occur just once. The ten largest clones take up roughly 24% of the sample. The source material was PBMCs or a T cell subset sorted from them (not recorded which). The receptors come from an adult woman who had mild COVID-19 (a few samples of this study predate the infection). The sample titles of this study are shuffled in the database, so cell type and time point are left out; the donor was told from shared clones.

In this sample, this clonotype turned up a few times. This chain's CDR3 is CASSYGGENEQFF. The CDR3 nucleotides read TGTGCCAGCAGTTACGGAGGGGAGAATGAGCAGTTCTTC. The rearrangement joins TRBV6-5 to TRBJ2-1; D may be TRBD2 (6 bases). The germline V and J ends were trimmed by 2 bases and 7 bases, with 9 bases remaining between them. The CDR3 has 13 residues. Germline CDR1 is MNHEY and CDR2 is SVGAGI.

The chain combines TRBV5-1 with TRBJ2-3; 14 nucleotides line up with TRBD2. Germline V gene lookup returns CDR1 SGHRS and CDR2 YFSETQ. Unmatched junction bases numbered 16, after V lost 0 bases and J lost 1 base. The CDR3 sequence is 22 residues long. The CDR3: CASSLGSPPGLAGDPRTDTQYF. DNA for the CDR3: TGCGCCAGCAGCTTGGGAAGTCCCCCGGGACTAGCGGGAGATCCCCGCACAGATACGCAGTATTTT. The full variable domain, in which reference TRBV5-1 and TRBJ2-3 provide the parts outside the CDR3, is KAGVTQTPRYLIKTRGQQVTLSCSPISGHRSVSWYQQTPGQGLQFLFEYFSETQRNKGNFPGRFSGRQFSNSRSEMNVSTLELGDSALYLCASSLGSPPGLAGDPRTDTQYFGPGTRLTVL.

The gene calls are TRBV6-5 and TRBJ2-7, with 9 bases that match TRBD1. Germline CDR1 and CDR2: MNHEY and SVGAGI. The CDR3 contains 17 residues. V gave up 2 bases and J gave up 1 base; unmatched junction bases: 9. The CDR3 DNA reads as TGTGCCAGCAGTTACCTTCCGGACAGGGGCACTTCCTACGAGCAGTACTTC. Its protein product is CASSYLPDRGTSYEQYF.

The table lists this clonotype with a few counts. The gene calls are TRBV9 and TRBJ1-3; D gene ambiguous. This CDR3 contains 18 residues. Trimming stripped 0 bases from V and 8 bases from J, with 24 bases between. Looked up from germline, CDR1 is SGDLS and CDR2 is YYNGEE. The DNA of the CDR3 is TGTGCCAGCAGCGTAGGTCTTTATGAGCTCCTAGAGGACGACACCATATATTTT. Protein sequence: CASSVGLYELLEDDTIYF.

The chain employs TRBV7-3 and TRBJ1-5, with D uncertain. This CDR3 has 13 residues. Trimming cost V 0 bases and J 6 bases, with 6 bases left between them. Germline CDR1 SGHTA, CDR2 FQGTGA. CDR3 protein: CASSLTGGQPQHF. The CDR3 DNA sequence: TGTGCCAGCAGCTTAACAGGTGGTCAGCCCCAGCATTTT.

The chain combines TRBV25-1 with TRBJ2-5; D unresolved. The CDR3 loop spans 13 amino acids. CDR1 is MGHDK and CDR2 is SYGVNS in the germline V gene. Trimming removed 3 bases from V and 1 base from J, with 6 bases in between. The CDR3 sequence: CASSDPPQETQYF. For the CDR3, the DNA is TGTGCCAGCAGTGATCCCCCCCAAGAGACCCAGTACTTC.

This clonotype was seen a handful of times. This rearrangement joins TRBV29-1 to TRBJ1-1; 10 bases fit TRBD1. In germline, CDR1 is SQVTM, CDR2 ANQGSEA. CDR3 length equals 14 residues. Unmatched junction bases numbered 6, after V lost 1 base and J lost 7 bases. The CDR3 DNA reads as TGCAGCGTTGAAGGACAGGGGGCGGCGGATGAAGCTTTCTTT. Residues: CSVEGQGAADEAFF.

The CDR3 sequence: CSARVPGSPYEQYF. The CDR3 coding sequence is TGCAGTGCTAGAGTACCGGGGAGCCCCTACGAGCAGTACTTC. V usage is TRBV20-1 and J usage is TRBJ2-7; D is possibly TRBD2 (5 bases). Trimming removed 1 base from V and 2 bases from J, with 12 bases in between. CDR1 is DFQATT, CDR2 SNEGSKA, per germline (reference sequence). The length of the CDR3 is 14 residues.

The CDR3 DNA is TGTGCCAGCAGCCCACTAAGGACCTCAGCCGATACGCAGTATTTT. Translated: CASSPLRTSADTQYF. This chain joins TRBV5-5 and TRBJ2-3; D not resolved. V lost 4 bases to trimming and J lost 6 bases, with 18 bases between them. The CDR3 sequence is 15 residues long. Per germline, CDR1 SGHKS and CDR2 YYEKEE (reference sequence).

In this sample, this clonotype turned up a few times. The rearrangement uses TRBV6-2 or TRBV6-3 and TRBJ2-3; TRBD1 aligns across 7 bases. J was trimmed by 1 base and V by 7 bases; bases with no gene match: 8. The CDR3 contains 15 residues. Germline lookup yields CDR1 MNHEY and CDR2 SVGEGT. Here the CDR3 reads CASIQTGLRTDTQYF. The CDR3 DNA is TGTGCCAGCATCCAGACAGGGCTTCGCACAGATACGCAGTATTTT.

This clonotype showed up just a few times. The chain has TRBV5-1 and TRBJ1-1; no firm D call. Germline V CDR1 and CDR2: SGHRS, YFSETQ. The CDR3 contains 14 residues. The V end lost 7 bases, the J end lost 1 base, and 14 bases lay between the germline ends. The CDR3 is CASRLGMSNTEAFF. The CDR3 nucleotides read TGCGCCAGCCGCCTGGGAATGTCGAACACTGAAGCTTTCTTT.

The gene calls are TRBV5-1 and TRBJ2-7; TRBD1 might be the D (6 bases). V lost 0 bases and J lost 0, with 16 bases in between. Germline CDR1 reads SGHRS; CDR2 reads YFSETQ. CDR3 length equals 17 residues. The CDR3 is CASSLGPPRGHSYEQYF. CDR3 in DNA: TGCGCCAGCAGCTTGGGGCCTCCCCGGGGACACTCCTACGAGCAGTACTTC.

The J gene is TRBJ2-7, the V gene TRBV13; D not certain. V was pared by 3 bases and J by 5 bases, with 11 bases between. Per the germline V gene, CDR1 is PRHDT and CDR2 is FYEKMQ (reference sequence). This CDR3 has 13 amino acids. The CDR3 region is CASSLESNDEQYF. The CDR3 coding sequence is TGTGCCAGCAGCTTGGAGAGTAATGACGAGCAGTACTTC.

This clonotype was recorded a few times. The CDR3 is CASSSRTGRYEQYF. The CDR3 DNA sequence: TGTGCCAGCAGCTCCCGGACAGGGAGATACGAGCAGTACTTC. This sequence joins TRBV7-9 and TRBJ2-7; 8 nucleotides line up with TRBD1. The V and J ends lost 4 bases and 4 bases, in that order; junction bases with no gene match: 6. CDR1 and CDR2 from the germline V gene are SEHNR and FQNEAQ (reference sequence). The CDR3 sequence is 14 residues long.

This clonotype was picked up a small number of times. DNA of the CDR3: TGTGCCACCAGTGATGGAGGGTGGACTGAAGCTTTCTTT. Amino acids: CATSDGGWTEAFF. This chain uses TRBV24-1 with TRBJ1-1; D not certain. The CDR3 loop spans 13 amino acids. Germline CDR1 reads KGHDR; CDR2 reads SFDVKD. Trimming pared 3 bases from V and 5 bases from J, leaving 9 bases between.

This sequence joins TRBV7-9 and TRBJ1-3; TRBD1 might be the D (5 bases). CDR1 SEHNR and CDR2 FQNEAQ come from the germline V gene (reference sequence). The CDR3 sequence is 13 residues long. Trimming removed 5 bases from V and 4 bases from J, with 9 bases in between. The CDR3 region has the DNA TGTGCCAGCAGCCCTCGGACAGGAAACACCATATATTTT. Translated: CASSPRTGNTIYF.

The genes are TRBV12-3 or TRBV12-4 and TRBJ2-3, with a weak D call TRBD2 (7 bases). The CDR3 sequence is 18 residues long. V shed 2 bases and J shed 0 bases, with 18 bases lying between them. CDR3 protein: CASSLRTGGGPSTDTQYF. For the CDR3, the DNA is TGTGCCAGCAGTTTAAGGACTGGCGGGGGCCCCAGCACAGATACGCAGTATTTT.

A few counts support this clonotype. This chain uses TRBV12-3 or TRBV12-4 with TRBJ1-5; maybe TRBD1 (5 bases). The CDR3 sequence is 13 residues long. V lost 6 bases, J lost 3 bases, and 9 bases lay in between. CDR3: CASSDSINQPQHF. CDR3 nucleotide sequence: TGTGCCAGCAGCGACAGTATCAATCAGCCCCAGCATTTT.

The chain joins TRBV12-3 or TRBV12-4 to TRBJ1-1; D not resolved. V was cut by 6 bases and J by 8 bases, with 16 bases left in between. This CDR3 contains 13 residues. The CDR3 bases are TGTGCCAGCAGCCCTACCCCGACACCCGAAGCTTTCTTT. Its translation: CASSPTPTPEAFF.

The chain carries TRBV7-2 and TRBJ2-1, with D unclear. This CDR3 contains 12 residues. Between the trimmed V and J ends, which lost 3 bases and 6 bases, there was a span of 6 bases. Germline CDR1 and CDR2: SGHTA and FQGNSA. This CDR3 is CASSLYINEQFF. DNA for the CDR3: TGTGCCAGCAGCTTGTATATCAATGAGCAGTTCTTC.

As regards this clonotype: Sequence at one end of the junction differs from germline and may be a read error. The V call is TRBV28, the J call TRBJ2-4; a possible D gene is TRBD2 (7 bases). Per the germline V gene, CDR1 is MDHEN and CDR2 is SYDVKM. The CDR3 runs to 15 residues. CDR3 sequence reads: CASSLLGQGRDIQYF. As DNA, the CDR3 is TGTGCCAGCAGTTTATTGGGGCAGGGGAGGGACATACAGTACTTC. The entire variable domain, with the rest obtained from reference TRBV28 and TRBJ2-4, is as follows: DVKVTQSSRYLVKRTGEKVFLECVQDMDHENMFWYRQDPGLGLRLIYFSYDVKMKEKGDIPEGYSVSREKKERFSLILESASTNQTSMYLCASSLLGQGRDIQYFGAGTRLSVL.

The table lists this clonotype with a few counts. The CDR3 DNA reads TGTGCTAGTGGTTTTTTTCCGCGGTGGGATAGCAATCAGCCCCAGCATTTT. Protein sequence: CASGFFPRWDSNQPQHF. V gene TRBV12-5 combines with J gene TRBJ1-5, with no clear D. Germline V gene lookup returns CDR1 LGHNT and CDR2 FRNRAP. This CDR3 is 17 amino acids long. V dropped 3 bases and J dropped 0 bases, with 15 bases sitting between them.

The CDR3 DNA is TGTGCCAGCAGCTTAGAGGGGATCACTGAAGCTTTCTTT. Its translation: CASSLEGITEAFF. J is TRBJ1-1 and V is TRBV11-2, with unresolved D. The CDR3 is 13 amino acids. The V gene lost 0 bases and the J gene lost 4 bases, with 6 bases spanning the gap. Germline CDR1 is SGHAT and CDR2 is FQNNGV.

This clonotype was counted between two and nine times. The chain links TRBV3-1 to TRBJ1-2, with a weak D call TRBD1 (5 bases). CDR1 is LGHDT and CDR2 is YNNKEL in the germline V gene (reference sequence). The CDR3 spans 14 residues. V lost 2 bases to trimming and J lost 4 bases, with 11 bases between them. The CDR3 protein is CASSQQTAFYGYTF. The CDR3 DNA reads as TGTGCCAGCAGCCAACAGACAGCTTTCTATGGCTACACCTTC.

The chain combines TRBV12-3 or TRBV12-4 with TRBJ2-2; D is uncertain. Between the trimmed V and J ends, which lost 3 bases and 7 bases, there was a span of 12 bases. This CDR3 has 14 amino acids. The chain's CDR3 is CASSLKGLGGELFF. CDR3 nucleotides: TGTGCCAGCAGTTTGAAGGGCCTCGGCGGGGAGCTGTTTTTT.

The chain employs TRBV20-1 and TRBJ2-7; the D is unclear. This CDR3 region has 14 residues. V dropped 7 bases and J dropped 0 bases, with 16 bases sitting between them. The germline V gene encodes CDR1 DFQATT and CDR2 SNEGSKA (reference sequence). The CDR3 sequence: CSGRRTDNSYEQYF. The CDR3 coding sequence is TGCAGTGGGAGAAGGACCGATAACTCCTACGAGCAGTACTTC.